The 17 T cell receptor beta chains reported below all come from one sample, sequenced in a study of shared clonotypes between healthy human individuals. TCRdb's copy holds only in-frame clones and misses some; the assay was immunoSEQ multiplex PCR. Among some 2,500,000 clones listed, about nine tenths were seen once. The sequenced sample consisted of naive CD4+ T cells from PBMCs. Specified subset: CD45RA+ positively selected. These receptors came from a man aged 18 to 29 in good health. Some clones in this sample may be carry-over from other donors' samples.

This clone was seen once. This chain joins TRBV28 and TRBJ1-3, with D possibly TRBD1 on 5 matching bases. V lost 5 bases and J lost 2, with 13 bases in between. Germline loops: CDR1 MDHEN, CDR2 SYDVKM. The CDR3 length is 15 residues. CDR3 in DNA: TGTGCCAGCAGTAGAGGGGATCAAACTGGAAACACCATATATTTT. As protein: CASSRGDQTGNTIYF.

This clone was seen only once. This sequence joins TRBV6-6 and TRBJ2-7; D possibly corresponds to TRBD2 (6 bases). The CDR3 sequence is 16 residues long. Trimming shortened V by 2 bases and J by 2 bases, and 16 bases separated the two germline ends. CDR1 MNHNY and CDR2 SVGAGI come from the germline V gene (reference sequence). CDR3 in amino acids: CASSYPTGRLTYEQYF. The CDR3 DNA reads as TGTGCCAGCAGTTACCCCACCGGGAGACTCACCTACGAGCAGTACTTC.

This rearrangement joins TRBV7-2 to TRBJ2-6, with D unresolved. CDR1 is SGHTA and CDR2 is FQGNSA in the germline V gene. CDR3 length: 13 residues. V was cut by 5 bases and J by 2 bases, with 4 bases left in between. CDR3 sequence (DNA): TGTGCCAGCAGCGCTACTGGGGCCAACGTCCTGACTTTC. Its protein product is CASSATGANVLTF. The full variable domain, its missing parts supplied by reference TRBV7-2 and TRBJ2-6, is GAGVSQSPSNKVTEKGKDVELRCDPISGHTALYWYRQSLGQGLEFLIYFQGNSAPDKSGLPSDRFSAERTGGSVSTLTIQRTQQEDSAVYLCASSATGANVLTFGAGSRLTVL.

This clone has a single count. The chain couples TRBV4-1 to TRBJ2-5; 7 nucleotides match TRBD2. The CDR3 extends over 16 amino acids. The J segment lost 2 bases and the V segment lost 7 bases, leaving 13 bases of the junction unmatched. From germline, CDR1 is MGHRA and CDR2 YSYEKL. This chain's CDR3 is CASTPNFSGSQETQYF. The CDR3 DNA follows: TGCGCCAGCACCCCAAATTTTAGCGGGTCACAAGAGACCCAGTACTTC.

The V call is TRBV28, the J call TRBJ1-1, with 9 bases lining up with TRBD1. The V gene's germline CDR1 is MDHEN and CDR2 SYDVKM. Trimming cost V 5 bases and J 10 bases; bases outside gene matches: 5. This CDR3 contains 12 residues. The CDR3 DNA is TGTGCCAGCAGTACAGGGGGCGCTTTAGCTTTCTTT. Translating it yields CASSTGGALAFF.

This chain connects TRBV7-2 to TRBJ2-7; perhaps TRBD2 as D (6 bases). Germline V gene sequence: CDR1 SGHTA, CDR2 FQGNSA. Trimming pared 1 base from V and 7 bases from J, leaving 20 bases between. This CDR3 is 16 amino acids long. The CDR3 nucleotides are TGTGCCAGCAGCTTAGGCATGGGGAGGCCGGACGGGGAGCAGTACTTC. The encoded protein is CASSLGMGRPDGEQYF.

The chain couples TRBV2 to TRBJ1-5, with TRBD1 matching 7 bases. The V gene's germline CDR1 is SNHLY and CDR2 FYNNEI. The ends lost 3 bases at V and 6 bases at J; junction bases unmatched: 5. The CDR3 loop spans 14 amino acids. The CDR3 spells CASSEERGRQPQHF. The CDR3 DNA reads TGTGCCAGCAGTGAGGAGAGGGGGCGTCAGCCCCAGCATTTT.

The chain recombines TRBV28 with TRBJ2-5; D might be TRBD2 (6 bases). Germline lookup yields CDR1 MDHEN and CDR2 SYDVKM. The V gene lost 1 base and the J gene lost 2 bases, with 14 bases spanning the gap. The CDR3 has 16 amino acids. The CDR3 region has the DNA TGTGCCAGCAGTTTATTGGGCGGGCGGGGTCAAGAGACCCAGTACTTC. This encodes CASSLLGGRGQETQYF.

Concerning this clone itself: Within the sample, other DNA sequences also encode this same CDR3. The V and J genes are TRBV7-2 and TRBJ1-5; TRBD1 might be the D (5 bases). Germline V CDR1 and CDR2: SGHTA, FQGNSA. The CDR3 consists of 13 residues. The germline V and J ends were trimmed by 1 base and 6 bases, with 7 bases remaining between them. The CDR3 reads CASSLGGGQPQHF. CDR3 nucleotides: TGTGCCAGCAGCTTAGGGGGGGGTCAGCCCCAGCATTTT.

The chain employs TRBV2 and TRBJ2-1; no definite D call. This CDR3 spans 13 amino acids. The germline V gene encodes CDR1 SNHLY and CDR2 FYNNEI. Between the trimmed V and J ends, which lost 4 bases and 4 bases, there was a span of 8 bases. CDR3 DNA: TGTGCCAGCAGTGGCGGACCATACAATGAGCAGTTCTTC. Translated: CASSGGPYNEQFF.

CDR3 DNA: TGTGCCAGCAGCCAAGGAGGGGCTAGCGGATACGAGCAGTACTTC. Protein product: CASSQGGASGYEQYF. V is TRBV9 and J is TRBJ2-7; 7 bases match TRBD2. CDR1 is SGDLS, CDR2 YYNGEE, per germline. J gave up 4 bases and V 4 bases, and 11 bases lay outside the gene matches. CDR3 length: 15 residues.

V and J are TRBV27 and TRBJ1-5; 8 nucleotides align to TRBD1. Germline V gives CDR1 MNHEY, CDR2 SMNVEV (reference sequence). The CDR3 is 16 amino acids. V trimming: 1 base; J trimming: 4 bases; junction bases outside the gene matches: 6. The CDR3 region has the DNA TGTGCCAGCAGTTTATTCGGACAGGGAGGGAATCAGCCCCAGCATTTT. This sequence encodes CASSLFGQGGNQPQHF.

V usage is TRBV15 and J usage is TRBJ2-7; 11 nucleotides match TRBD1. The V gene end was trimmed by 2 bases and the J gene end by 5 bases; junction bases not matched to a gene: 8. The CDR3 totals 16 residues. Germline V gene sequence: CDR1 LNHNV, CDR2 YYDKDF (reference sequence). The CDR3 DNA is TGTGCCACCAGCAGATGGACAGGGGGCTCCGGAGACGAGCAGTACTTC. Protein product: CATSRWTGGSGDEQYF. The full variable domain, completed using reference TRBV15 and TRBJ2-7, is DAMVIQNPRYQVTQFGKPVTLSCSQTLNHNVMYWYQQKSSQAPKLLFHYYDKDFNNEADTPDNFQSRRPNTSFCFLDIRSPGLGDTAMYLCATSRWTGGSGDEQYFGPGTRLTVT.

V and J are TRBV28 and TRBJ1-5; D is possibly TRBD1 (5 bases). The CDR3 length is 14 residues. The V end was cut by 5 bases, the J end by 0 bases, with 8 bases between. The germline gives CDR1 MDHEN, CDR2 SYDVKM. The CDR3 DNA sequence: TGTGCCAGCAGTGGACATGTTAGCAATCAGCCCCAGCATTTT. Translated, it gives CASSGHVSNQPQHF.

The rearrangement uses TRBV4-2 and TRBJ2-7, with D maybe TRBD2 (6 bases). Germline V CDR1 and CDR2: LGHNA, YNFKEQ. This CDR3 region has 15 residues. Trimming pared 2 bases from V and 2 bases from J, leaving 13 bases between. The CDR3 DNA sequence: TGTGCCAGCAGCCAAACCCTAGCGTCAACCTACGAGCAGTACTTC. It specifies CASSQTLASTYEQYF.

As DNA, the CDR3 is TGTGCCAGCAGTGTCAGGACAGGGGAGGCCAATGAGCAGTTCTTC. This gives the protein CASSVRTGEANEQFF. The rearrangement uses TRBV2 and TRBJ2-1, with TRBD1 matching 9 bases. Trimming removed 4 bases from V and 6 bases from J; junction bases left unmatched: 7. This CDR3 comprises 15 residues. Germline V gives CDR1 SNHLY, CDR2 FYNNEI.

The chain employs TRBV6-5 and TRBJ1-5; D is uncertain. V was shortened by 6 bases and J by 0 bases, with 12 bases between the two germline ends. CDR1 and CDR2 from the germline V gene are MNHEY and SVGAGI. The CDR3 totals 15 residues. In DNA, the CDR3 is TGTGCCAGCAGCCCCTCAACCTATAGCAATCAGCCCCAGCATTTT. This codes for CASSPSTYSNQPQHF.